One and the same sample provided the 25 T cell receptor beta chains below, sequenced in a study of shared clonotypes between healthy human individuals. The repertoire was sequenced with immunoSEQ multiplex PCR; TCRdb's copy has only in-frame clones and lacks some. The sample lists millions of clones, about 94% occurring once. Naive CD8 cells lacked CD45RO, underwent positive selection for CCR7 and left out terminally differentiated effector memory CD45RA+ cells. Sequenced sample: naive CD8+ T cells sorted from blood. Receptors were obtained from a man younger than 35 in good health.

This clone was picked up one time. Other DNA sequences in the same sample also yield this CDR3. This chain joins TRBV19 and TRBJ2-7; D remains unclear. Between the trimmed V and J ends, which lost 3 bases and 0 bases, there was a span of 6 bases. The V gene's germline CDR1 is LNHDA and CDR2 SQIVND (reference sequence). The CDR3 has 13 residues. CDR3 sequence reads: CASSISVSYEQYF. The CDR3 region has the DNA TGTGCCAGTAGTATCAGCGTCTCCTACGAGCAGTACTTC. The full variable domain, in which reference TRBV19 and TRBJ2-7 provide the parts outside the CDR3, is DGGITQSPKYLFRKEGQNVTLSCEQNLNHDAMYWYRQDPGQGLRLIYYSQIVNDFQKGDIAEGYSVSREKKESFPLTVTSAQKNPTAFYLCASSISVSYEQYFGPGTRLTVT.

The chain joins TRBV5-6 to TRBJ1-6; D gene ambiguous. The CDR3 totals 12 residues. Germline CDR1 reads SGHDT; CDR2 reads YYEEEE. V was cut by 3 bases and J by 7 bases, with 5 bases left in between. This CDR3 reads CASSSENSPLHF. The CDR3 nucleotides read TGTGCCAGCAGCTCCGAGAATTCACCCCTCCACTTT.

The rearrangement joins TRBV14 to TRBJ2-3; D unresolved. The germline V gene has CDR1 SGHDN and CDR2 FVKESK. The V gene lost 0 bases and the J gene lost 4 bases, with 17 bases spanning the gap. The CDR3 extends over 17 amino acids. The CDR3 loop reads CASSQDGVGYHADTQYF. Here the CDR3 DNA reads TGTGCCAGCAGCCAAGATGGTGTAGGGTACCATGCAGATACGCAGTATTTT.

Here the CDR3 reads CASSDDRHYGYTF. The CDR3 DNA reads as TGTGCCAGCAGCGACGACAGACACTATGGCTACACCTTC. The V and J genes are TRBV5-6 and TRBJ1-2; tentative D call: TRBD1 (5 bases). The V end lost 4 bases, the J end lost 3 bases, and 10 bases lay between the germline ends. Germline values: CDR1 SGHDT, CDR2 YYEEEE. This CDR3 has 13 amino acids. Drawing the rest from reference TRBV5-6 and TRBJ1-2, the complete variable domain is DAGVTQSPTHLIKTRGQQVTLRCSPKSGHDTVSWYQQALGQGPQFIFQYYEEEERQRGNFPDRFSGHQFPNYSSELNVNALLLGDSALYLCASSDDRHYGYTFGSGTRLTVV.

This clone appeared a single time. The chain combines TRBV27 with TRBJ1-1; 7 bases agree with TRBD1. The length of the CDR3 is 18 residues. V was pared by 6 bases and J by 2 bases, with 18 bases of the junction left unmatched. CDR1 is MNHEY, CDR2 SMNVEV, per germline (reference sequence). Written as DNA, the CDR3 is TGTGCCAGCAGCCGTAAAGGGGGCCACTCAAGGGATAACACTGAAGCTTTCTTT. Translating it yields CASSRKGGHSRDNTEAFF.

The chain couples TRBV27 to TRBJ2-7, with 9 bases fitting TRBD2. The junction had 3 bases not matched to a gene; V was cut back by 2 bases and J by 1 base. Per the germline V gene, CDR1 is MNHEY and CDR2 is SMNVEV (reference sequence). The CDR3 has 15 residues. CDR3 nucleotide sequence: TGTGCCAGCAGTTTAAAGGGACTAGCTTCCTACGAGCAGTACTTC. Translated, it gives CASSLKGLASYEQYF.

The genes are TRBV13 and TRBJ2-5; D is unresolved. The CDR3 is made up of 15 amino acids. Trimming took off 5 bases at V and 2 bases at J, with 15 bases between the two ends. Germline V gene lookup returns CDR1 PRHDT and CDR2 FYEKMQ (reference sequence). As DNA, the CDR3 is TGTGCCAGCAGCCCCACGGATGGCATACAAGAGACCCAGTACTTC. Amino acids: CASSPTDGIQETQYF.

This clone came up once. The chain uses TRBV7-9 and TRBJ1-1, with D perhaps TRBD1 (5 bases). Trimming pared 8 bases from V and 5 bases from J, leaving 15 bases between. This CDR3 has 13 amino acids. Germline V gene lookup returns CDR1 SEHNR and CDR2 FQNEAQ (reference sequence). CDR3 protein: CASLPGWGTEAFF. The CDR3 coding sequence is TGTGCCAGCTTGCCAGGATGGGGGACTGAAGCTTTCTTT.

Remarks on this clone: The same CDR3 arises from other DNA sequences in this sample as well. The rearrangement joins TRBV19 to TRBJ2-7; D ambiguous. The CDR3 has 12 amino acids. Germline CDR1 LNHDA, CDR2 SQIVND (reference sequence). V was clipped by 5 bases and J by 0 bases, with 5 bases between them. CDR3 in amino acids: CASSDGSYEQYF. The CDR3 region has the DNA TGTGCCAGTAGTGACGGCTCCTACGAGCAGTACTTC.

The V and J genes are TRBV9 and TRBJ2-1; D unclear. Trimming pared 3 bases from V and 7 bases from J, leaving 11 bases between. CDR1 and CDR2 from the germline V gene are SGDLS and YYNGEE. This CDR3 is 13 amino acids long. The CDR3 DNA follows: TGTGCCAGCAGCGCCAACCCGCGGAATGAGCAGTTCTTC. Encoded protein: CASSANPRNEQFF.

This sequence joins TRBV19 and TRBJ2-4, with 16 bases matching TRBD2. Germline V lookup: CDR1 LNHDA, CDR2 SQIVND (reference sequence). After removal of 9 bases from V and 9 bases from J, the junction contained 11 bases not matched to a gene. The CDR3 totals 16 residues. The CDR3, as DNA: TGTGCCAGCCGAGGGGGACTAGCGGGAGGGCCGCGCATTCAGTACTTC. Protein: CASRGGLAGGPRIQYF.

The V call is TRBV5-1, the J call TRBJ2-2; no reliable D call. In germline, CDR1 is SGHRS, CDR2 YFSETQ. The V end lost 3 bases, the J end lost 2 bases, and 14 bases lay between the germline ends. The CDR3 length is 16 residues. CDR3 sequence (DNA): TGCGCCAGCAGCTCGTGGGAAGGGTACAACACCGGGGAGCTGTTTTTT. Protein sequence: CASSSWEGYNTGELFF.

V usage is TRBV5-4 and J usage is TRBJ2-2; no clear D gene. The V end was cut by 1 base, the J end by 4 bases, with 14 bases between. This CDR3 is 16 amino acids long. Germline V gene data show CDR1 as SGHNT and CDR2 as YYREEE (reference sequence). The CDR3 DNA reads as TGTGCCAGCAGCTTGTCGGTGGCTGGTCCCACCGGGGAGCTGTTTTTT. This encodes CASSLSVAGPTGELFF.

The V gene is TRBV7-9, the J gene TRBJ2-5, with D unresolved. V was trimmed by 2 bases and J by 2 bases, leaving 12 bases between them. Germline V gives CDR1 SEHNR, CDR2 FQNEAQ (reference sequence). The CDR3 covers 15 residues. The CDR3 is CASSLRVGQQETQYF. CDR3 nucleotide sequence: TGTGCCAGCAGCTTACGGGTGGGTCAACAAGAGACCCAGTACTTC.

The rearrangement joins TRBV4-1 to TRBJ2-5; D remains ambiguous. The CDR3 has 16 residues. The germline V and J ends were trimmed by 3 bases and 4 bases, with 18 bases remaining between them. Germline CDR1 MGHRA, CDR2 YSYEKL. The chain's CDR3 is CASSHPKGELRETQYF. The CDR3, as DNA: TGCGCCAGCAGCCACCCAAAGGGCGAATTGAGAGAGACCCAGTACTTC.

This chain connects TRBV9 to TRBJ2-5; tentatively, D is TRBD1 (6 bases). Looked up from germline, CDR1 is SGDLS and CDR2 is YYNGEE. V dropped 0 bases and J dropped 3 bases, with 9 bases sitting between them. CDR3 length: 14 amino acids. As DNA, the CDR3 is TGTGCCAGCAGCGTAGTAGCAGGGGAAGAGACCCAGTACTTC. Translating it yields CASSVVAGEETQYF.

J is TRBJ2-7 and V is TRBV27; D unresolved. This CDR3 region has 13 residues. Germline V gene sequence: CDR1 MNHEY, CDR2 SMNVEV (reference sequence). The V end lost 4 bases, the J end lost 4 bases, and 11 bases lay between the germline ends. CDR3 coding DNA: TGTGCCAGCAGTTCCCTAGATCGGTACGAGCAGTACTTC. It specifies CASSSLDRYEQYF.

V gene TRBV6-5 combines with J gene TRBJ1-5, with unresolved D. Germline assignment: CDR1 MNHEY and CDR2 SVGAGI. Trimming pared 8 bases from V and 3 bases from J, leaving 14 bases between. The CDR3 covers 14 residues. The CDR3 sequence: CASGYSGPNQPQHF. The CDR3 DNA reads TGTGCCAGCGGCTACTCAGGCCCCAATCAGCCCCAGCATTTT.

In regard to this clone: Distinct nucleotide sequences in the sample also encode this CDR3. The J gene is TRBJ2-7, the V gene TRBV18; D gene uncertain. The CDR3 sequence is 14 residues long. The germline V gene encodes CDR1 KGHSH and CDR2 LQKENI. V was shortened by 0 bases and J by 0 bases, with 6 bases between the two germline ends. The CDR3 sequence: CASSPPDSSYEQYF. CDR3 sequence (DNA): TGTGCCAGCTCACCACCGGATTCCTCCTACGAGCAGTACTTC.

As DNA, the CDR3 is TGTGCCAGCAGCCCCACACCCGGGACTCATGAGCAGTTCTTC. Its translation: CASSPTPGTHEQFF. The V call is TRBV6-5, the J call TRBJ2-1, with D possibly being TRBD2 (6 bases). Germline V lookup: CDR1 MNHEY, CDR2 SVGAGI. This CDR3 spans 14 amino acids. V lost 6 bases and J 8 bases, leaving 17 bases between the germline ends.

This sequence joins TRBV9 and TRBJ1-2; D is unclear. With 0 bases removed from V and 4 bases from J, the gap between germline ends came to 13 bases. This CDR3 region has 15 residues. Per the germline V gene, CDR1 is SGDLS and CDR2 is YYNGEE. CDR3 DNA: TGTGCCAGCAGCGTAGGCCCCTCACCTGGCTATGGCTACACCTTC. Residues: CASSVGPSPGYGYTF.

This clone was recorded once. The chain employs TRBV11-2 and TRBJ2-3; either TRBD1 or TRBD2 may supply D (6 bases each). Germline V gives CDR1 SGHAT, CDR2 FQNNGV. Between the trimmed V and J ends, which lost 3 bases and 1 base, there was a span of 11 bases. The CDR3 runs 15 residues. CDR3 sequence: CASSFSGEGTDTQYF. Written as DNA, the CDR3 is TGTGCCAGCAGCTTTTCAGGGGAGGGCACAGATACGCAGTATTTT.

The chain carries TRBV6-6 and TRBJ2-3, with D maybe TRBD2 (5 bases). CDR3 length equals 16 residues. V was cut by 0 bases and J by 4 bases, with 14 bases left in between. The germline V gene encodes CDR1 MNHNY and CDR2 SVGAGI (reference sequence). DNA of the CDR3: TGTGCCAGCAGTTACTCCCCAATGGACTGGGCAGATACGCAGTATTTT. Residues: CASSYSPMDWADTQYF.

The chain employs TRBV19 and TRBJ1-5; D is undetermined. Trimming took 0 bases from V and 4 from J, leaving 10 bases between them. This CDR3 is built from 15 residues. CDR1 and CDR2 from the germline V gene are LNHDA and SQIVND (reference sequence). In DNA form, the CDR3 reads TGTGCCAGTAGTATAGACAACCTCTTGAATCAGCCCCAGCATTTT. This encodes CASSIDNLLNQPQHF.

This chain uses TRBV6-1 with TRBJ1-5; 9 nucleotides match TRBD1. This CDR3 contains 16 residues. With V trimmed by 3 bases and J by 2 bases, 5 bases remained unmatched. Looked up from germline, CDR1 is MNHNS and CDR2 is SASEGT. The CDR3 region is CASSEDRGWGNQPQHF. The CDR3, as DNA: TGTGCCAGCAGTGAGGACAGGGGTTGGGGCAATCAGCCCCAGCATTTT.